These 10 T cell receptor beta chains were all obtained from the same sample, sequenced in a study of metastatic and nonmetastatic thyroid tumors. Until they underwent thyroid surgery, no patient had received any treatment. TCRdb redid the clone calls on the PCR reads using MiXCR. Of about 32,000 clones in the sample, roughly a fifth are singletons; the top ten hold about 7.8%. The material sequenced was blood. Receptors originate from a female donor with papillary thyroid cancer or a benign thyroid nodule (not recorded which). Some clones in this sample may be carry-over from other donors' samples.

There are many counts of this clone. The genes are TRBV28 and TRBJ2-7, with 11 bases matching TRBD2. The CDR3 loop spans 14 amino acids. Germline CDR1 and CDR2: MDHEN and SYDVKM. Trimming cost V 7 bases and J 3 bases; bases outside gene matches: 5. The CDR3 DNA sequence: TGTGCCAGCAAACTAGCGGGGGCTCACTACGAGCAGTACTTC. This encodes CASKLAGAHYEQYF. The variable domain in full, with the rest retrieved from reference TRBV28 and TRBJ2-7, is DVKVTQSSRYLVKRTGEKVFLECVQDMDHENMFWYRQDPGLGLRLIYFSYDVKMKEKGDIPEGYSVSREKKERFSLILESASTNQTSMYLCASKLAGAHYEQYFGPGTRLTVT.

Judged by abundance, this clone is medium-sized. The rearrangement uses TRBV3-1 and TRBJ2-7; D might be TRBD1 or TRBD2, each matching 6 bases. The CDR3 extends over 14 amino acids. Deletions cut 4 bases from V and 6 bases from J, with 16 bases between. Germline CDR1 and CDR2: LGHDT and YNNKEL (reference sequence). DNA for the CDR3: TGTGCCAGCAGCCCAGGAGCCGGGGGCACCGAGCAGTACTTC. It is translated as CASSPGAGGTEQYF.

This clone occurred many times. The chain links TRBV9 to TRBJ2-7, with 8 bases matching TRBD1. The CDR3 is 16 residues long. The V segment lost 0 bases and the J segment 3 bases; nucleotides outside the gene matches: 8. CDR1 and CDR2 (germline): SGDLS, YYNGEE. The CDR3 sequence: CASSVGGTGLSYEQYF. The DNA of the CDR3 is TGTGCCAGCAGCGTAGGAGGGACAGGCCTCAGCTACGAGCAGTACTTC.

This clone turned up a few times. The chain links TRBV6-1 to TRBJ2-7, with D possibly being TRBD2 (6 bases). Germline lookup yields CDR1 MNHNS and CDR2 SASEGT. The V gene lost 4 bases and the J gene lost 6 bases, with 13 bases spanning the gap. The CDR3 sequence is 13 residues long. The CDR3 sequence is CASSAAGRGEQYF. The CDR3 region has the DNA TGTGCCAGCAGTGCCGCGGGGCGGGGCGAGCAGTACTTC.

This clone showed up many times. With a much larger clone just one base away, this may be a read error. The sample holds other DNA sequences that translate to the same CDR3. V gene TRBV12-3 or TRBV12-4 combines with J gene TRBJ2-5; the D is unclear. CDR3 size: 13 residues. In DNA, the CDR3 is TGTGCCAGTAGTTCGGCAGCCGGGGAGACCCAGTACTTC. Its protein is CASSSAAGETQYF.

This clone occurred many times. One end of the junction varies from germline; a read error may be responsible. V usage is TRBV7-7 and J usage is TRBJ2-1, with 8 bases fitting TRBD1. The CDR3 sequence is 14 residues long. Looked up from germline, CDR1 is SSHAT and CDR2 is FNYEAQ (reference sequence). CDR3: CASSIRRGQDEQFF. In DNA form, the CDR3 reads TGTGCTAGCAGCATTCGGCGGGGACAGGATGAGCAGTTCTTC.

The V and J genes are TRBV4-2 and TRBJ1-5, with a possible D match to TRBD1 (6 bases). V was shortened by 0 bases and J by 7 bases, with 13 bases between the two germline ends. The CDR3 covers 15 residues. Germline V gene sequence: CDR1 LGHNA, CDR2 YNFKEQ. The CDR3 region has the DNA TGTGCCAGCAGCCAAGAAGGGGACACGTCGCAGCCCCAGCATTTT. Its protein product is CASSQEGDTSQPQHF.

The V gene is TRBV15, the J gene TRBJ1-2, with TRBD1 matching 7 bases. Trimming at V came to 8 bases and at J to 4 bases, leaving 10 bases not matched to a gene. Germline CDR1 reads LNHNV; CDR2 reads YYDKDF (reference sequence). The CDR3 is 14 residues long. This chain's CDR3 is CATRDSNSIYGYTF. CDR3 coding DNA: TGTGCCACCCGGGACAGCAATTCCATCTATGGCTACACCTTC.

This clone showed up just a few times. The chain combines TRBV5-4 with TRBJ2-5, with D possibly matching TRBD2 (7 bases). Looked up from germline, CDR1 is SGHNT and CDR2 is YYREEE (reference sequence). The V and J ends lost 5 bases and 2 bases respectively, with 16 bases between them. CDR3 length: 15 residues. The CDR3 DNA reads TGTGCCAGCAGTTTCGCGGGGGCATCGCAAGAGACCCAGTACTTC. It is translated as CASSFAGASQETQYF. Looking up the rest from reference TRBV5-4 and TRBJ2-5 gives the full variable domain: ETGVTQSPTHLIKTRGQQVTLRCSSQSGHNTVSWYQQALGQGPQFIFQYYREEENGRGNFPPRFSGLQFPNYSSELNVNALELDDSALYLCASSFAGASQETQYFGPGTRLLVL.

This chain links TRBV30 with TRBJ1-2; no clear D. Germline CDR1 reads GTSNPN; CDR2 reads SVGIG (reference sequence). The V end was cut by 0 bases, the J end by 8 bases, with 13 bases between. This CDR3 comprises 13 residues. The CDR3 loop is CAWSVARTWGYTF. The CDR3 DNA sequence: TGTGCCTGGAGTGTAGCACGGACCTGGGGCTACACCTTC. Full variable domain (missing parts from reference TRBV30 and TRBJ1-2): SQTIHQWPATLVQPVGSPLSLECTVEGTSNPNLYWYRQAAGRGLQLLFYSVGIGQISSEVPQNLSASRPQDRQFILSSKKLLLSDSGFYLCAWSVARTWGYTFGSGTRLTVV.